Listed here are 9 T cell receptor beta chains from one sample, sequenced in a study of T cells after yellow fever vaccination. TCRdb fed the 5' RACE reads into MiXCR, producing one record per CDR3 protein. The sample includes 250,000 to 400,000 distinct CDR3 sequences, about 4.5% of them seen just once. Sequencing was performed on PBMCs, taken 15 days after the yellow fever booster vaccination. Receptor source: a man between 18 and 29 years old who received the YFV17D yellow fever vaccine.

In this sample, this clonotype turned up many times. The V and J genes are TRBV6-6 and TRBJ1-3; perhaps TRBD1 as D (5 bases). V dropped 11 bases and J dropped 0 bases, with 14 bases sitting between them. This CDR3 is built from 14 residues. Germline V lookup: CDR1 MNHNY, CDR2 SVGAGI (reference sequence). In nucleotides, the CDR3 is TGTGCCGGACTGAGGACAAGCTCTGGAAACACCATATATTTT. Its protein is CAGLRTSSGNTIYF.

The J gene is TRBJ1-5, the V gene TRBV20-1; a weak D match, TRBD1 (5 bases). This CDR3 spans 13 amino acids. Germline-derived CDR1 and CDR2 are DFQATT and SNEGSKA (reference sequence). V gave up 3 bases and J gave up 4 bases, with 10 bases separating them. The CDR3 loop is CSASMGGNQPQHF. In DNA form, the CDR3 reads TGCAGTGCTAGTATGGGGGGTAATCAGCCCCAGCATTTT.

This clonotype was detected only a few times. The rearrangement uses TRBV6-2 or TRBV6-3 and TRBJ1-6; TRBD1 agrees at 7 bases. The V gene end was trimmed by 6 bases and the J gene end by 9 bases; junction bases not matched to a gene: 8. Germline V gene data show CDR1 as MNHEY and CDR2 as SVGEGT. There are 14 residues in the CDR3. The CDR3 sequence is CASSDPGQSSPLHF. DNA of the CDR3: TGTGCCAGCAGCGATCCGGGACAGAGTTCACCCCTCCACTTT.

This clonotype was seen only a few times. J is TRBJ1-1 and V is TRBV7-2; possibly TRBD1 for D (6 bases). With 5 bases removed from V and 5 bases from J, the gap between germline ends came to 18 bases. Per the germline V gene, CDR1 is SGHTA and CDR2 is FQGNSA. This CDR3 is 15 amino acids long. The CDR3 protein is CASSPYTGQRTEAFF. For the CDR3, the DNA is TGTGCCAGCAGCCCTTACACGGGACAAAGGACTGAAGCTTTCTTT.

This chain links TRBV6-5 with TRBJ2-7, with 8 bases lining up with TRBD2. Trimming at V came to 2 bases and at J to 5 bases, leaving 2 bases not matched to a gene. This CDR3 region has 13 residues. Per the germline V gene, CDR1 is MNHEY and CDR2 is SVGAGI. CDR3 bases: TGTGCCAGCAGTTACGAGACTAGCGACGAGCAGTACGTC. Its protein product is CASSYETSDEQYV.

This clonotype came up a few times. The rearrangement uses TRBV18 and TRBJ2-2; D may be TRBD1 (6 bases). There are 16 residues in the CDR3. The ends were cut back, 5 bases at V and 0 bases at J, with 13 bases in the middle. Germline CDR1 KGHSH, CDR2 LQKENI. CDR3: CASSSRGQANTGELFF. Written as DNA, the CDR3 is TGTGCCAGCTCATCTCGGGGACAAGCGAACACCGGGGAGCTGTTTTTT.

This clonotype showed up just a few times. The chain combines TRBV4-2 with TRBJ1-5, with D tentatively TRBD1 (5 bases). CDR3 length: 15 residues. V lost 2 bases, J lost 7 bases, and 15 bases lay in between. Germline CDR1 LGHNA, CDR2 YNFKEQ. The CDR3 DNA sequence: TGTGCCAGCAGCCAATCTAGCCAGGGTAGGCAGCCCCAGCATTTT. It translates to CASSQSSQGRQPQHF.

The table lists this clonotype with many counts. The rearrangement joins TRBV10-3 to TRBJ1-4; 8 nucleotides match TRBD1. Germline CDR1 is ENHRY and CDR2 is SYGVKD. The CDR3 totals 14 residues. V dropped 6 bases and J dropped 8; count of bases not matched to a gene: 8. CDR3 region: CAIREDRAGEKLFF. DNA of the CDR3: TGTGCCATCAGGGAGGACAGGGCTGGCGAAAAACTGTTTTTT.

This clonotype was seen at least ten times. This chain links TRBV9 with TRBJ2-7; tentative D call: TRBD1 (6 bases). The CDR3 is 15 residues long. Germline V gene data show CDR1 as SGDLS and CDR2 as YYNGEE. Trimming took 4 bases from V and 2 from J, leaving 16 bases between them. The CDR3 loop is CASSPGAGATYEQYV. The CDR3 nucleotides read TGTGCCAGCAGCCCCGGGGCAGGGGCCACCTACGAGCAGTACGTC.